Listed below are T cell receptor beta chains from one sample, sequenced in a study of OX40 agonist ivuxolimab in advanced cancers. Method: immunoSEQ multiplex PCR; TCRdb's copy keeps in-frame clones and lacks some. The repertoire has some 71,000 clones, 91% of them found once; the top ten carry less than 15%. This specimen consisted of CD4+ or CD8+ T cells sorted from blood, obtained in a trial of the OX40 agonist ivuxolimab. The receptors were gathered from an adult with an advanced solid tumor such as melanoma, head and neck, liver or kidney cancer. Both conserved end residues are part of each CDR3. Each record gives: clone size, D gene, V gene, J gene, CDR3 protein, CDR3 DNA. The D gene is left open where the match is weak. Size values are once, few and many counts, or a class for expanded clones, and some rows have none.

>.|.|TRBV27|TRBJ1-5
CASSLNAGSNQPQHF
TGTGCCAGCAGTTTGAACGCAGGTAGCAATCAGCCCCAGCATTTT
>.|.|TRBV19|TRBJ2-7
CASSNTYEQYF
TGTGCCAGTAGTAATACCTACGAGCAGTACTTC
>.|TRBD1|TRBV28|TRBJ1-2
CASSSTRTGGGGYTF
TGTGCCAGCAGTTCTACCCGGACAGGGGGCGGAGGCTACACCTTC
>.|TRBD2|TRBV7-8|TRBJ2-3
CASSFRAGETDTQYF
TGTGCCAGCAGCTTTAGAGCGGGAGAGACAGATACGCAGTATTTT
>.|TRBD1|TRBV19|TRBJ1-5
CASNPGGPLYYSNQPQHF
TGTGCCAGTAATCCAGGGGGACCACTCTACTATAGCAATCAGCCCCAGCATTTT
>once|.|TRBV2|TRBJ1-5
CASSEQGINQPQHF
TGTGCCAGCAGTGAACAGGGGATCAATCAGCCCCAGCATTTT
>.|.|TRBV11-3|TRBJ1-5
CASSLARGTRGNQPQHF
TGTGCCAGCAGCTTAGCCAGGGGAACTCGGGGCAATCAGCCCCAGCATTTT
>.|.|TRBV14|TRBJ2-2
CASSQDRGGHTGELFF
TGTGCCAGCAGCCAAGATAGGGGGGGCCACACCGGGGAGCTGTTTTTT
>.|.|TRBV6-6|TRBJ1-1
CASSPDLTEAFF
TGTGCCAGCAGCCCCGACCTCACTGAAGCTTTCTTT
>.|TRBD2|TRBV5-6|TRBJ2-1
CASSLAPTSGGELEQFF
TGTGCCAGCAGCTTGGCCCCAACTAGCGGGGGGGAGCTTGAGCAGTTCTTC
>once|TRBD1|TRBV28|TRBJ2-7
CASSLPLTGYEQYF
TGTGCCAGCAGTTTACCCTTGACAGGGTACGAGCAGTACTTC
>.|TRBD1|TRBV5-1|TRBJ1-4
CASSFRGRTNEKLFF
TGCGCCAGCAGCTTCAGGGGGCGGACTAATGAAAAACTGTTTTTT
>.|TRBD2|TRBV7-9|TRBJ2-7
CASSPSGREPTIGSYF
TGTGCCAGCAGTCCGAGCGGGAGGGAGCCTACTATCGGTTCGTACTTC
>.|TRBD1|TRBV2|TRBJ2-7
CASTDRVSYEQYF
TGTGCCAGCACTGACAGGGTCTCCTACGAGCAGTACTTC
>.|.|TRBV6-6|TRBJ1-1
CASKNIPGPLNTEAFF
TGTGCCAGCAAAAACATACCGGGACCCTTGAACACTGAAGCTTTCTTT
>.|TRBD1|TRBV4-1|TRBJ1-5
CASSDRQGLNQPQHF
TGCGCCAGCAGCGACCGACAGGGTCTGAATCAGCCCCAGCATTTT
>once|TRBD2|TRBV30|TRBJ2-7
CAVNPGLADSYEQYF
TGTGCCGTCAATCCGGGACTAGCGGATTCCTACGAGCAGTACTTC
>.|.|TRBV19|TRBJ2-1
CASSIFLGADYNEQFF
TGTGCCAGTAGTATATTCCTGGGGGCGGACTACAATGAGCAGTTCTTC
>few|TRBD1|TRBV9|TRBJ2-2
CASSRGQGVNTGELFF
TGTGCCAGCAGCAGGGGACAGGGGGTCAACACCGGGGAGCTGTTTTTT
>.|TRBD2|TRBV5-1|TRBJ2-1
CASSSSTSSGLYNEQFF
TGCGCCAGCAGCTCGTCTACGTCTAGCGGGTTATACAATGAGCAGTTCTTC
>.|TRBD1|TRBV7-9|TRBJ1-2
CASSSTGVDGYTF
TGTGCCAGCAGCTCAACAGGGGTAGATGGCTACACCTTC
>once|TRBD2|TRBV6-5|TRBJ2-7
CASSSLAGGEQYF
TGTGCCAGCAGTTCCTTAGCGGGAGGCGAGCAGTACTTC
>once|.|TRBV14|TRBJ2-4
CASSLPEGIQYF
TGTGCCAGCAGCCTCCCAGAGGGCATTCAGTACTTC
>.|.|TRBV7-9|TRBJ2-1
CASSSPLGGEQFF
TGTGCCAGCAGCTCACCGTTGGGGGGTGAGCAGTTCTTC
>.|TRBD1|TRBV7-8|TRBJ2-7
CASSLTPGTGIYEQYF
TGTGCCAGCAGCCTAACCCCCGGGACAGGGATCTACGAGCAGTACTTC
>few|.|TRBV28|TRBJ1-5
CASSVVGGAVQPQHF
TGTGCCAGCAGTGTCGTGGGGGGGGCCGTTCAGCCCCAGCATTTT
>.|TRBD1|TRBV5-1|TRBJ2-5
CASSRTGIETQYF
TGCGCCAGCAGCAGGACAGGGATTGAGACCCAGTACTTC
>few|.|TRBV27|TRBJ2-1
CASSLSRGAEQFF
TGTGCCAGCAGTTTATCAAGGGGGGCGGAGCAGTTCTTC
>.|.|TRBV13|TRBJ2-3
CASSLGGGEVADTQYF
TGTGCCAGCAGCTTAGGGGGAGGAGAGGTAGCAGATACGCAGTATTTT
>.|TRBD1|TRBV4-3|TRBJ2-7
CASSQGQFTYEQYF
TGCGCCAGCAGCCAGGGACAGTTCACCTACGAGCAGTACTTC
>.|.|TRBV27|TRBJ2-7
CASSYNPQYF
TGTGCCAGCAGTTACAACCCACAGTACTTC
>.|.|TRBV27|TRBJ2-2
CASSFGGFGGELFF
TGTGCCAGCAGTTTTGGGGGGTTCGGCGGGGAGCTGTTTTTT
>.|.|TRBV7-9|TRBJ2-1
CASSLSGANNEQFF
TGTGCCAGCAGCTTATCTGGCGCTAACAATGAGCAGTTCTTC
>.|.|TRBV7-9|TRBJ2-1
CASSLGGEYNEQFF
TGTGCCAGCAGCTTAGGAGGCGAGTACAATGAGCAGTTCTTC
>once|TRBD2|TRBV12-5|TRBJ2-7
CASGLIAGGRDEQYF
TGTGCTAGTGGTTTGATAGCGGGAGGGCGCGACGAGCAGTACTTC